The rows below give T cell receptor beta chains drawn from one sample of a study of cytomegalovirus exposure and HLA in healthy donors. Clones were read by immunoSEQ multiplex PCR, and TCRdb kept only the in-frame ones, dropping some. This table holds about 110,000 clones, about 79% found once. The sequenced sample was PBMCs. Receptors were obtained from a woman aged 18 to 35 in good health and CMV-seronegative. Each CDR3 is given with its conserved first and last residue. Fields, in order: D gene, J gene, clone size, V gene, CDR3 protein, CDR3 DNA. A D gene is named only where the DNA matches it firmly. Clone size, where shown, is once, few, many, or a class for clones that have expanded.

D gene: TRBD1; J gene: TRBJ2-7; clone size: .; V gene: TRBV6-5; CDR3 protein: CASSWAGTGVAEQYF; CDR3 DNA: TGTGCCAGCAGTTGGGCCGGGACAGGGGTTGCCGAGCAGTACTTC
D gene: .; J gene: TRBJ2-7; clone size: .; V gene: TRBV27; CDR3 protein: CASSLRPPQGIIGSEQYF; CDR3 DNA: TGTGCCAGCAGTTTACGCCCCCCACAGGGTATTATAGGGTCCGAGCAGTACTTC
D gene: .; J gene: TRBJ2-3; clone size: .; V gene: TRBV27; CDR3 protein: CASRETSTDTQYF; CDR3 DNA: TGTGCCAGCAGGGAGACTAGCACAGATACGCAGTATTTT
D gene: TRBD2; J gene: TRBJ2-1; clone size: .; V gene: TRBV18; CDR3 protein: CASSAGGSFNEQFF; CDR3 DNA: TGTGCCAGCTCGGCGGGCGGGAGTTTCAATGAGCAGTTCTTC
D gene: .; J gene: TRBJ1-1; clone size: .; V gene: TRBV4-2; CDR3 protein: CASSQVGGYTEAFF; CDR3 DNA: TGTGCCAGCAGCCAAGTGGGGGGATACACTGAAGCTTTCTTT
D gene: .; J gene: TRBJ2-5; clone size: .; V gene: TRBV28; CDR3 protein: CASSQRLPQETQYF; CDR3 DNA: TGTGCCAGCAGTCAGCGACTTCCACAAGAGACCCAGTACTTC
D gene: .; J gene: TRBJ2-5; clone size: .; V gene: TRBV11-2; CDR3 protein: CASSLGVGRVQETQYF; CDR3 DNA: TGTGCCAGCAGCTTAGGAGTCGGCAGGGTCCAAGAGACCCAGTACTTC
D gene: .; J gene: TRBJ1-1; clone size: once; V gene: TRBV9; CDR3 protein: CASSVALGRVDTEAFF; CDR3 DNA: TGTGCCAGCAGCGTAGCGTTAGGCAGGGTAGACACTGAAGCTTTCTTT
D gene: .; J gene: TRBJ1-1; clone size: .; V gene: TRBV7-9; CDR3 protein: CASGDGGFSNTEAFF; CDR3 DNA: TGTGCCAGCGGAGACGGAGGATTCTCGAACACTGAAGCTTTCTTT
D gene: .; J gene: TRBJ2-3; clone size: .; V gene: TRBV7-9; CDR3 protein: CASSLYGLAGDTQYF; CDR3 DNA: TGTGCCAGCAGCTTATATGGGCTCGCGGGAGATACGCAGTATTTT
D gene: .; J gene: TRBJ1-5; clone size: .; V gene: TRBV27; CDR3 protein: CASSPFSQGPGQPQHF; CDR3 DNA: TGTGCCAGCAGTCCCTTTTCCCAGGGGCCGGGTCAGCCCCAGCATTTT
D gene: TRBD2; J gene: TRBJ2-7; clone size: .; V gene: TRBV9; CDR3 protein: CASSRRLADYEQYF; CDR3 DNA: TGTGCCAGCAGCCGGAGGCTAGCGGACTACGAGCAGTACTTC
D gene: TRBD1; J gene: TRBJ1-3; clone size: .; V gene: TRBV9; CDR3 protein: CASSVEPRTGDGNTIYF; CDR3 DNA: TGTGCCAGCAGCGTAGAGCCTAGGACAGGGGATGGAAACACCATATATTTT
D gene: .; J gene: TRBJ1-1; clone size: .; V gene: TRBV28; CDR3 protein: CASSPPQGGRTEAFF; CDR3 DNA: TGTGCCAGCAGTCCACCACAGGGAGGGAGAACTGAAGCTTTCTTT
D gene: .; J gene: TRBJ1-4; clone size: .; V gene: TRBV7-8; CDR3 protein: CASSLSFGKNRENEKLFF; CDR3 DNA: TGTGCCAGCAGCTTAAGCTTCGGGAAAAACAGGGAAAATGAAAAACTGTTTTTT
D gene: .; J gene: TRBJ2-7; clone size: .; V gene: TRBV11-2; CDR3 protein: CASSSGLAGWEQYF; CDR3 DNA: TGTGCCAGCAGCTCGGGACTGGCGGGGTGGGAGCAGTACTTC
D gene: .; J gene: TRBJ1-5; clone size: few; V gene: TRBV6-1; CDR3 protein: CASSGTHSNQPQHF; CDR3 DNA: TGTGCCAGCAGTGGGACACATAGCAATCAGCCCCAGCATTTT
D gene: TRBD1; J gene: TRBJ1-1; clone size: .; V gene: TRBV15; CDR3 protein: CATSREVGQAAEAFF; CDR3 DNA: TGTGCCACCAGCAGGGAAGTGGGACAGGCTGCTGAAGCTTTCTTT
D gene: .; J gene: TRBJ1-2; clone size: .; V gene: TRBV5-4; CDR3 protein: CASSLDRNYGYTF; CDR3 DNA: TGTGCCAGCAGCTTGGACAGAAACTATGGCTACACCTTC
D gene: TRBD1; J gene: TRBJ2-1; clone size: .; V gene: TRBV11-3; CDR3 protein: CASSLAGTGSYNEQFF; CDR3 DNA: TGTGCCAGCAGCTTAGCCGGGACAGGGTCTTACAATGAGCAGTTCTTC
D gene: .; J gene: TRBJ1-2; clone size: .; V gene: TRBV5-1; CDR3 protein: CASSLGSGRGYGYTF; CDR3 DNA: TGCGCCAGCAGCTTAGGTTCCGGCAGGGGATATGGCTACACCTTC
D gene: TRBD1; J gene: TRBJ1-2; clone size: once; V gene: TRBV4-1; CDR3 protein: CASSHSRTGNYGYTF; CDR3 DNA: TGCGCCAGCAGCCATTCACGGACAGGGAACTATGGCTACACCTTC
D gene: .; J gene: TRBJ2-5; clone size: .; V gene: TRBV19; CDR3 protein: CASSNQGQETQYF; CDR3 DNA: TGTGCCAGTAGTAACCAGGGCCAAGAGACCCAGTACTTC
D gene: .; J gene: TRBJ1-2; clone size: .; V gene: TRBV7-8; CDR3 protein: CASSLARSPTRYYGYTF; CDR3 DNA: TGTGCCAGCAGCTTAGCGAGGAGCCCGACGAGGTACTATGGCTACACCTTC
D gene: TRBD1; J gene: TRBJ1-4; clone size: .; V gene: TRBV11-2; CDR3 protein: CASSLVGTGNEKLFF; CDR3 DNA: TGTGCCAGCAGCTTAGTGGGGACAGGGAATGAAAAACTGTTTTTT
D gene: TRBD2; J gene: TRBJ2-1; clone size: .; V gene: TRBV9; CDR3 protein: CASSVGTSGNNEQFF; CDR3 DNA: TGTGCCAGCAGCGTCGGGACTAGCGGAAACAATGAGCAGTTCTTC
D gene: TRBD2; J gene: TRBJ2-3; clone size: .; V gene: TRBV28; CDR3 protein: CASSRSGTSGWGDTQYF; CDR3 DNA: TGTGCCAGCAGCAGATCCGGGACTAGCGGGTGGGGAGATACGCAGTATTTT
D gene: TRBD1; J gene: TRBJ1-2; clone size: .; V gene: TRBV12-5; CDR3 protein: CASGLVNRETRTGRWANYGYTF; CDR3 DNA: TGTGCTAGTGGTTTGGTAAACCGGGAAACGAGGACAGGGAGGTGGGCTAACTATGGCTACACCTTC
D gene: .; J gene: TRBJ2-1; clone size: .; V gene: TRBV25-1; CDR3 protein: CASSEFGGRANDEQFF; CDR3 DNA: TGTGCCAGCAGTGAATTCGGCGGCAGGGCCAACGATGAGCAGTTCTTC
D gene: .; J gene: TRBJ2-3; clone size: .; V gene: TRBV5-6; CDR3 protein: CASSLLLAFTDTQYF; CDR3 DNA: TGTGCCAGCAGCTTGTTACTAGCCTTCACAGATACGCAGTATTTT
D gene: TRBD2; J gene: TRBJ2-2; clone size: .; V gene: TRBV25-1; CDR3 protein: CASSELAVNTGELFF; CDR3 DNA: TGTGCCAGCAGTGAACTAGCGGTGAACACCGGGGAGCTGTTTTTT